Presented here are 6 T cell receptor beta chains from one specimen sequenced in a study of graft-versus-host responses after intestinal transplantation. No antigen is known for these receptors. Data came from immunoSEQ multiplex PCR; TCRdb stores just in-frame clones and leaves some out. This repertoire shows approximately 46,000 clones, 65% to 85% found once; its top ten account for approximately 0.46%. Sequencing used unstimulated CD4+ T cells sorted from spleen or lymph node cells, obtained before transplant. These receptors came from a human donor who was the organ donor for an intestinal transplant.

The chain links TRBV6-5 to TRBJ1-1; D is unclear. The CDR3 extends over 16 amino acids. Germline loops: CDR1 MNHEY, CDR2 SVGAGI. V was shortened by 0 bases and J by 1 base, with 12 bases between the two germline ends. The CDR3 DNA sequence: TGTGCCAGCAGTTACTCTCGCGCGGGTGCGAACACTGAAGCTTTCTTT. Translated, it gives CASSYSRAGANTEAFF.

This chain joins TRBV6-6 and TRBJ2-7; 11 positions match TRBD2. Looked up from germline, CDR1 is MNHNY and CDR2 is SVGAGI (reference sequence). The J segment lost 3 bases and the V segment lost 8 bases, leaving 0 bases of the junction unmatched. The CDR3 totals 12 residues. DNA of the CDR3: TGTGCCAGCGGACTAGCGGGCTACGAGCAGTACTTC. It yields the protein CASGLAGYEQYF.

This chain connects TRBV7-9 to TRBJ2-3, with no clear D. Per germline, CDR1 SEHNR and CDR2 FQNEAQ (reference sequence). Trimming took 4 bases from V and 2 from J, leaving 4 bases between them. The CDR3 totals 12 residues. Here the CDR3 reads CASSSSTDTQYF. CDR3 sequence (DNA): TGTGCCAGCAGCTCCTCCACAGATACGCAGTATTTT. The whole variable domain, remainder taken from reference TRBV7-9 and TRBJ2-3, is DTGVSQNPRHKITKRGQNVTFRCDPISEHNRLYWYRQTLGQGPEFLTYFQNEAQLEKSRLLSDRFSAERPKGSFSTLEIQRTEQGDSAMYLCASSSSTDTQYFGPGTRLTVL.

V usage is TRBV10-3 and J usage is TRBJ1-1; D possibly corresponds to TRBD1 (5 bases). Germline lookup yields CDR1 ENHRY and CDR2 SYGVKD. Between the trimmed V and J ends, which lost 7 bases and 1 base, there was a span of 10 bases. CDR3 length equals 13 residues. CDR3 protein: CAITPGQNTEAFF. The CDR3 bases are TGTGCCATCACCCCTGGACAGAACACTGAAGCTTTCTTT.

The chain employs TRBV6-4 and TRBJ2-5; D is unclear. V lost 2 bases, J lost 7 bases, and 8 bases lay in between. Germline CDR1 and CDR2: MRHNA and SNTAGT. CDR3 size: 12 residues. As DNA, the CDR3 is TGTGCCAGCAGTGACAGAGGTGGGACCCAGTACTTC. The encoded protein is CASSDRGGTQYF.

CDR3: CASSFSGPETQYF. Here the CDR3 DNA reads TGTGCCAGCAGCTTCTCAGGGCCAGAGACCCAGTACTTC. The chain is built from TRBV5-4 and TRBJ2-5, with D tentatively TRBD1 (5 bases). CDR3 length equals 13 residues. Trimming stripped 2 bases from V and 4 bases from J, with 9 bases between. Germline V gene lookup returns CDR1 SGHNT and CDR2 YYREEE (reference sequence).